Listed here are 14 T cell receptor beta chains from one sample, sequenced in a study of identical twins listed by TCRdb under 2016. The method was 5' RACE. TCRdb lists the instrument as Illumina HiSeq 2000. TCRdb trimmed the raw reads at Q25, called clones with MiXCR and kept productive beta chains. Records with the same CDR3 protein are collapsed into one entry carrying the most frequent genes and DNA. The sample contains more than 600,000 distinct CDR3 sequences, 15% to 20% of them found a single time. Around 13% of the sample goes to the ten largest clones. The sample was also linked to a second study, of T cells expressing NK-cell markers.

Sample: PBMCs. The receptors stem from a woman younger than 35 in good health.

The chain is built from TRBV5-1 and TRBJ2-5; 10 nucleotides line up with TRBD2. Germline CDR1 is SGHRS and CDR2 is YFSETQ. The CDR3 consists of 17 residues. Trimming cost V 3 bases and J 5 bases; bases outside gene matches: 13. The CDR3 DNA reads as TGCGCCAGCAGCTCAATAGCGGGAGGCCCCTTGGGGGAGACCCAGTACTTC. Protein product: CASSSIAGGPLGETQYF.

This clonotype was observed a handful of times. This rearrangement joins TRBV29-1 to TRBJ1-3; D remains ambiguous. Germline CDR1 reads SQVTM; CDR2 reads ANQGSEA. The V end lost 2 bases, the J end lost 0 bases, and 5 bases lay between the germline ends. The CDR3 contains 13 residues. The CDR3 DNA reads TGCAGCGTTGAAACCAGCTCTGGAAACACCATATATTTT. As protein: CSVETSSGNTIYF. Complete variable domain (other parts from reference TRBV29-1 and TRBJ1-3): SAVISQKPSRDICQRGTSLTIQCQVDSQVTMMFWYRQQPGQSLTLIATANQGSEATYESGFVIDKFPISRPNLTFSTLTVSNMSPEDSSIYLCSVETSSGNTIYFGEGSWLTVV.

Only one count was recorded for this clonotype. A read error may account for a junction end that differs from germline. The rearrangement joins TRBV12-3 or TRBV12-4 to TRBJ2-1, with a weak D call TRBD2 (5 bases). The CDR3 totals 18 residues. CDR3 sequence reads: CASCLPGLRGGGRNEQFF. The DNA for the CDR3 is TGTGCCAGCTGTTTACCAGGCCTGAGAGGTGGAGGTAGGAATGAGCAGTTCTTC.

This clonotype was detected only a few times. The chain employs TRBV19 and TRBJ1-1; D is possibly TRBD1 (6 bases). Germline values: CDR1 LNHDA, CDR2 SQIVND (reference sequence). Trimming shortened V by 5 bases and J by 1 base, and 11 bases separated the two germline ends. The CDR3 loop spans 14 amino acids. CDR3 amino acids: CASSWGQKNTEAFF. DNA for the CDR3: TGTGCCAGTAGTTGGGGGCAGAAGAACACTGAAGCTTTCTTT.

The chain carries TRBV20-1 and TRBJ2-7; 14 nucleotides align to TRBD2. This CDR3 comprises 14 residues. The trim removed 6 bases at V and 7 bases at J, leaving 8 bases unmatched. The germline CDR1 and CDR2 sequences are DFQATT and SNEGSKA (reference sequence). The CDR3 is CSALGLAGGWEQYF. The CDR3 nucleotides are TGCAGTGCGCTTGGACTAGCGGGAGGTTGGGAGCAGTACTTC.

There are a few counts of this clonotype. The chain uses TRBV9 and TRBJ2-2, with 9 bases aligning to TRBD1. The CDR3 is 16 residues long. The trim removed 0 bases at V and 3 bases at J, leaving 3 bases unmatched. The germline V gene has CDR1 SGDLS and CDR2 YYNGEE. The CDR3 here is CASSVAGTGYTGELFF. The CDR3 nucleotides are TGTGCCAGCAGCGTAGCTGGGACAGGGTACACCGGGGAGCTGTTTTTT.

In this sample, this clonotype turned up many times. V usage is TRBV7-2 and J usage is TRBJ2-1; 8 positions agree with TRBD2. The germline V gene has CDR1 SGHTA and CDR2 FQGNSA. V lost 2 bases and J lost 9; bases outside the gene matches: 0. This CDR3 is 12 amino acids long. DNA for the CDR3: TGTGCCAGCAGCTTAAGCGGGGGTGAGCAGTTCTTC. Its translation: CASSLSGGEQFF.

This chain connects TRBV6-1 to TRBJ1-1, with unresolved D. Trimming removed 6 bases at V and 3 bases at J, with 11 bases between. CDR3 length: 13 amino acids. Looked up from germline, CDR1 is MNHNS and CDR2 is SASEGT. The CDR3 sequence: CASRRERDTEAFF. The CDR3 DNA follows: TGTGCCAGCAGGCGGGAGCGGGACACTGAAGCTTTCTTT.

The rearrangement links TRBV12-3 or TRBV12-4 to TRBJ1-6; maybe TRBD1 (5 bases). The V gene lost 5 bases and the J gene lost 8 bases, with 10 bases spanning the gap. This CDR3 comprises 13 residues. The CDR3 DNA is TGTGCCAGCAGTATCCTGGGGGATTCACCCCTCCACTTT. Its translation: CASSILGDSPLHF.

This clonotype occurred a few times. This rearrangement joins TRBV12-3 or TRBV12-4 to TRBJ2-3, with 7 bases aligning to TRBD1. After removal of 5 bases from V and 2 bases from J, the junction contained 7 bases not matched to a gene. The CDR3 consists of 15 residues. The CDR3: CASSPRGQLTDTQYF. As DNA, the CDR3 is TGTGCCAGCAGTCCTAGGGGACAGCTCACAGATACGCAGTATTTT.

This clonotype was recorded a few times. The chain employs TRBV20-1 and TRBJ2-2; 7 bases align to TRBD2. The CDR3 has 13 amino acids. Per germline, CDR1 DFQATT and CDR2 SNEGSKA (reference sequence). J lost 6 bases, V lost 3 bases, and 4 bases had no gene match. The CDR3 region is CSASSGRAGELFF. In DNA, the CDR3 is TGCAGTGCTAGTTCTGGGAGGGCCGGGGAGCTGTTTTTT.

Only a few counts were recorded for this clonotype. The chain uses TRBV7-2 and TRBJ2-2; D gene unclear. The CDR3 has 16 amino acids. The germline gives CDR1 SGHTA, CDR2 FQGNSA. The ends were cut back, 5 bases at V and 4 bases at J, with 17 bases in the middle. CDR3 DNA: TGTGCCAGCAGCCCTAATAGTGCCCTCGGCACCGGGGAGCTGTTTTTT. It translates to CASSPNSALGTGELFF.

This clonotype was found a few times. The rearrangement joins TRBV6-5 to TRBJ1-1; D is possibly TRBD1 (5 bases). Germline V gene sequence: CDR1 MNHEY, CDR2 SVGAGI. V lost 0 bases and J 2 bases, leaving 10 bases between the germline ends. The CDR3 runs to 15 residues. The CDR3, as DNA: TGTGCCAGCAGTTACTCCCAGGGTTTAAACACTGAAGCTTTCTTT. This encodes CASSYSQGLNTEAFF.

CDR3 sequence: CASGDPWTGELFF. The DNA for the CDR3 is TGTGCCAGCGGGGACCCCTGGACCGGGGAGCTGTTTTTT. The V gene is TRBV6-6, the J gene TRBJ2-2; D possibly matches TRBD1 or TRBD2 (5 bases each). This CDR3 comprises 13 residues. V was cut by 8 bases and J by 5 bases, with 12 bases left in between. Germline V lookup: CDR1 MNHNY, CDR2 SVGAGI (reference sequence).